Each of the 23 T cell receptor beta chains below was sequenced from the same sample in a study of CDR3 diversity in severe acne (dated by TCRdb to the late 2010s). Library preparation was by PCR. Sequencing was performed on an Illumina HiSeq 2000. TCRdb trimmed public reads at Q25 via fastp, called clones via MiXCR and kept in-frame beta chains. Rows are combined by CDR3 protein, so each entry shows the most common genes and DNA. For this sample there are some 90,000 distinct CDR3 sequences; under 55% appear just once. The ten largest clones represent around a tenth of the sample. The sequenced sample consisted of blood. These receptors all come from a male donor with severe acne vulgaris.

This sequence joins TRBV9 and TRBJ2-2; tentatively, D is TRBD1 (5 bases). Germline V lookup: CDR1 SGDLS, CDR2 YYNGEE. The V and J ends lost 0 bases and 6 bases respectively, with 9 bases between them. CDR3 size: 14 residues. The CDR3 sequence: CASSVGGGAGELFF. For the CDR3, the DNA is TGTGCCAGCAGCGTAGGGGGCGGAGCCGGGGAGCTGTTTTTT.

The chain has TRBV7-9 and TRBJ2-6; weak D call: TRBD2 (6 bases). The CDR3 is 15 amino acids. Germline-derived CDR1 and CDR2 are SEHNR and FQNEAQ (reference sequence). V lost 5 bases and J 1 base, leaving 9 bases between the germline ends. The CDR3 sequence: CASSPRGSGANVLTF. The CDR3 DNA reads TGTGCCAGCAGCCCTCGGGGGTCTGGGGCCAACGTCCTGACTTTC.

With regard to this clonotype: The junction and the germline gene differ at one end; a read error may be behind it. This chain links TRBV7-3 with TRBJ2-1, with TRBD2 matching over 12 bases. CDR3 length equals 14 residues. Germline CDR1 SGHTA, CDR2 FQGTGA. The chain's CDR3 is CASGGLAGYNEQFF. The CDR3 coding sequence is TGTGCCAGCGGGGGACTAGCGGGTTACAATGAGCAGTTCTTT.

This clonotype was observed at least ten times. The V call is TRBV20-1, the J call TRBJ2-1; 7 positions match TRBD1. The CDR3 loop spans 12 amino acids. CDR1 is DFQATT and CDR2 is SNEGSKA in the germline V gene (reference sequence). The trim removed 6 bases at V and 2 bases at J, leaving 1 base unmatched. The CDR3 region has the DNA TGCAGTGCCAGGGGGACCTACAATGAGCAGTTCTTC. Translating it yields CSARGTYNEQFF.

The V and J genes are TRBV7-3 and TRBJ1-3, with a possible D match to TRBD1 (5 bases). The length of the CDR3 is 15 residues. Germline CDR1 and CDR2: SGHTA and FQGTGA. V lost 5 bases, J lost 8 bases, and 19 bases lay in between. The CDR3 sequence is CASSLFSGGGHTIYF. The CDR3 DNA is TGTGCCAGCAGCCTCTTTAGTGGGGGGGGACACACCATATATTTT.

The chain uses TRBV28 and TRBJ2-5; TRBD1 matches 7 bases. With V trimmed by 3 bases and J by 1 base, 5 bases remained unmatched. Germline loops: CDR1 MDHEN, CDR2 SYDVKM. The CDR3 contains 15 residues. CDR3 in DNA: TGTGCCAGCAGTTTCGAGGACAGGAGCCAAGAGACCCAGTACTTC. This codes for CASSFEDRSQETQYF.

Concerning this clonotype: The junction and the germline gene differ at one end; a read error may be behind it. Written as DNA, the CDR3 is TGTGCCAGCAGTTTCGTCCACTCGGGGGAGCAGTACTTC. It yields the protein CASSFVHSGEQYF. This chain connects TRBV10-3 to TRBJ2-7, with TRBD2 as a possible D gene (5 bases). Germline V gene lookup returns CDR1 ENHRY and CDR2 SYGVKD. The CDR3 runs to 13 residues.

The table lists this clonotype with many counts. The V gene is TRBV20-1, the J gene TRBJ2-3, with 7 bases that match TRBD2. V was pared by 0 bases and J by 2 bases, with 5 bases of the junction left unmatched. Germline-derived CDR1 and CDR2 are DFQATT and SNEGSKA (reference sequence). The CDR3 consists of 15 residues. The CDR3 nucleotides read TGCAGTGCTAGAGATCGGGGGGTCCCCACAGATACGCAGTATTTT. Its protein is CSARDRGVPTDTQYF.

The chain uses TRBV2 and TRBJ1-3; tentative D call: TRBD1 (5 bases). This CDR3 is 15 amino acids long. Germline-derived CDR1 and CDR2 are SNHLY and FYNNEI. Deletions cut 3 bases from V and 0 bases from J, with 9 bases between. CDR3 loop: CASSDPGASGNTIYF. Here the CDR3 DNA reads TGTGCCAGCAGTGACCCCGGGGCCTCTGGAAACACCATATATTTT.

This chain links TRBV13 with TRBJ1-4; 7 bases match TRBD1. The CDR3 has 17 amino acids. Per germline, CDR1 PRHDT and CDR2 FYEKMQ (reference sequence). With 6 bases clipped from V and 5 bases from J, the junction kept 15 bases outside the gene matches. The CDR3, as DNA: TGTGCCAGCAGTGAAGCAACTCCACAGGGGATGAATGAAAAACTGTTTTTT. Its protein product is CASSEATPQGMNEKLFF.

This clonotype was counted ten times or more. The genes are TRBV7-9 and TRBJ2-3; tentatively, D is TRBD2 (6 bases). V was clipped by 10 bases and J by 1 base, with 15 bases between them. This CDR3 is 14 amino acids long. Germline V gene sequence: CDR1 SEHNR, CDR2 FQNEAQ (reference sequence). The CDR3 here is CATRERLGTDTQYF. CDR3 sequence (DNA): TGTGCCACCCGGGAGAGGTTAGGCACAGATACGCAGTATTTT. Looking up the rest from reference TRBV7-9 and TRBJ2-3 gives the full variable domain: DTGVSQNPRHKITKRGQNVTFRCDPISEHNRLYWYRQTLGQGPEFLTYFQNEAQLEKSRLLSDRFSAERPKGSFSTLEIQRTEQGDSAMYLCATRERLGTDTQYFGPGTRLTVL.

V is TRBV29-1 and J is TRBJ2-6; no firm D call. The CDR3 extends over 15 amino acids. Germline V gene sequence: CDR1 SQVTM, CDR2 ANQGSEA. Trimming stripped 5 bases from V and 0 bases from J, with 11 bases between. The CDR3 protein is CSVFRRTSGANVLTF. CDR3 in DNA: TGCAGCGTTTTTAGACGGACCTCTGGGGCCAACGTCCTGACTTTC.

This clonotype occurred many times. The CDR3 sequence: CASELAGSSYEQYF. As DNA, the CDR3 is TGTGCCAGCGAATTAGCGGGGAGCTCCTACGAGCAGTACTTC. V usage is TRBV2 and J usage is TRBJ2-7; TRBD2 matches at 8 bases. The CDR3 contains 14 residues. J lost 0 bases, V lost 8 bases, and 6 bases had no gene match. Germline CDR1 reads SNHLY; CDR2 reads FYNNEI.

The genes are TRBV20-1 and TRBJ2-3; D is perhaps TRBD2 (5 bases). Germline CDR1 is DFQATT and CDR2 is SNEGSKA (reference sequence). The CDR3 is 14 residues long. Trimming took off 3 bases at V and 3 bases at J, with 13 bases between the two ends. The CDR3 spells CSARDWSLTDTQYF. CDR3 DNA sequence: TGCAGTGCTAGGGACTGGAGCCTTACAGATACGCAGTATTTT.

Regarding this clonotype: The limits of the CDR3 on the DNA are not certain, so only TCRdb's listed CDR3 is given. The CDR3 here is CASSPNSGIDYGYTFGSGNIQYF. This chain connects TRBV5-4 to TRBJ2-4; TRBD1 is taken as the D call from the table, unchecked against the DNA. Germline V gives CDR1 SGHNT, CDR2 YYREEE (reference sequence). The CDR3 region is 23 residues in length, termini included.

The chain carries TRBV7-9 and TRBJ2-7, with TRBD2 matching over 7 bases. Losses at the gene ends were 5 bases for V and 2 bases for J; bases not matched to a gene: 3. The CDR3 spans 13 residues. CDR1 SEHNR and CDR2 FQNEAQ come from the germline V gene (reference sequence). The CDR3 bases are TGTGCCAGCAGCATCGGACTAGCCTACGAGCAGTACTTC. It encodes CASSIGLAYEQYF.

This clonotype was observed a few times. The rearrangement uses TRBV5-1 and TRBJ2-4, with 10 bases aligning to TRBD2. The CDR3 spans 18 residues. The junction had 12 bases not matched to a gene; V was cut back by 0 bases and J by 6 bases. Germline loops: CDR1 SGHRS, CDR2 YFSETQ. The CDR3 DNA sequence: TGCGCCAGCAGCTTGGCCCTAGCCGGGGCTAGCGGGGGAAACATTCAGTACTTC. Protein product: CASSLALAGASGGNIQYF. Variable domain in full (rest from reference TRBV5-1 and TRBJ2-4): KAGVTQTPRYLIKTRGQQVTLSCSPISGHRSVSWYQQTPGQGLQFLFEYFSETQRNKGNFPGRFSGRQFSNSRSEMNVSTLELGDSALYLCASSLALAGASGGNIQYFGAGTRLSVL.

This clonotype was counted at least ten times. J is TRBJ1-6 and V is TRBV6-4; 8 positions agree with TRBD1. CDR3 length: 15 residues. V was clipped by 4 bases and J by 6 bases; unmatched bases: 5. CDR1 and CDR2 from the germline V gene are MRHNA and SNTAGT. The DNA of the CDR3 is TGTGCCAGCAGTGCCACAGGGGGGGGTAATTCACCCCTCCACTTT. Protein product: CASSATGGGNSPLHF.

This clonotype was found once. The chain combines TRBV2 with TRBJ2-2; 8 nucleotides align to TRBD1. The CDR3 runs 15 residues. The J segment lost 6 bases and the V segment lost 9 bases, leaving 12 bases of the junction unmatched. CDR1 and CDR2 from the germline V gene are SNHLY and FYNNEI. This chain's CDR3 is CAREDRGGRAGELFF. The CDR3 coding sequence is TGTGCCAGAGAAGACAGGGGAGGTCGGGCCGGGGAGCTGTTTTTT.

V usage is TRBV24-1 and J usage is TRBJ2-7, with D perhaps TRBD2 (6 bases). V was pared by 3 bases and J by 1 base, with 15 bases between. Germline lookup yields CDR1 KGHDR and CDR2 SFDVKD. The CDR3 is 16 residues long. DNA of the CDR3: TGTGCCACCAGTGATCGGAGGGGCAGAGAGTCCTACGAGCAGTACTTC. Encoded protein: CATSDRRGRESYEQYF.

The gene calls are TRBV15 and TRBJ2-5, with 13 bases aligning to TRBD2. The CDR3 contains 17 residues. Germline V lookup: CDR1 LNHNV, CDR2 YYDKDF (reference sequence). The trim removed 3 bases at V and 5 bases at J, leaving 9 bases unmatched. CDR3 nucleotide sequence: TGTGCCACCAGCAGGAAACGACTAGCGGGAGGACAGGAGACCCAGTACTTC. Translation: CATSRKRLAGGQETQYF.

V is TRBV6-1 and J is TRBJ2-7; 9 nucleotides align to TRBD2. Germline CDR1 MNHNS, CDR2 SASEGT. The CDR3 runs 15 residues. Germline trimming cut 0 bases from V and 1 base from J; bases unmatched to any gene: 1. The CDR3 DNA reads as TGTGCCAGCAGTGAAGCGCTAGCGGGATCCTACGAGCAGTACGTC. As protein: CASSEALAGSYEQYV.

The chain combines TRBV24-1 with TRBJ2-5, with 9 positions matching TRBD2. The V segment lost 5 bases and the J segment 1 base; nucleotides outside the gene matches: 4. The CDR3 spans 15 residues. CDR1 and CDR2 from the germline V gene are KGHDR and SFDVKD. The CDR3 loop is CATSVRAGGQETQYF. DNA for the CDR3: TGTGCCACCAGTGTACGAGCGGGAGGCCAAGAGACCCAGTACTTC.